This T cell receptor (beta chain) is from a study of graft-versus-host responses after intestinal transplantation. This table comes from immunoSEQ multiplex PCR, and its TCRdb copy is limited to in-frame clones, with some not included. Among under 20,000 clones listed, 70% to 85% were seen once. This CDR3 has 18 amino acids. The J segment lost 4 bases and the V segment lost 5 bases, leaving 9 bases of the junction unmatched. CDR1 is SGHTA and CDR2 is FQGTGA in the germline V gene. Graft specimens yielded both intraepithelial and lamina propria lymphocytes. The TCR originated in a human patient who received an intestinal transplant, so some T cells may come from the graft donor. This chain joins TRBV7-3 and TRBJ2-2; 14 positions agree with TRBD2. This specimen was ileum tissue, taken 14 days after transplant. CDR3 nucleotide sequence: TGTGCCAGCAGCCCCTGGACTAGCGGGGGGCCAGGCACCGGGGAGCTGTTTTTT. This encodes CASSPWTSGGPGTGELFF.